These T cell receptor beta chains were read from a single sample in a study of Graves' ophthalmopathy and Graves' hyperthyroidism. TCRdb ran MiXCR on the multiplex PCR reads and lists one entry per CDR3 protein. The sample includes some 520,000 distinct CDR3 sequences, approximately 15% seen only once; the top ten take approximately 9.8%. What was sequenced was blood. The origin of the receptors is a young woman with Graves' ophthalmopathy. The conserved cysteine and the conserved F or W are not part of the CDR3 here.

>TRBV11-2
ASSSRTGAGTYEQY
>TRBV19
ASSIGQMNTEAF
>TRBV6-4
ASGGVFQKANPMNTEAF
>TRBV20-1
SPREGLDSRYGYT
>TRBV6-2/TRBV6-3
ASSPLGYIKEAF
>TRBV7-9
ASSYRQGPRTEAF
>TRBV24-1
ATSDGTVDEQY
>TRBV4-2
ASSPGSGAPEKETQY
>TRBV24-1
ATSVHTGELF
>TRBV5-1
ASSLKVGTVSYEQY
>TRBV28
ASSYSGGWDGETQY
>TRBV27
ASSHLGTSGGDGETQY
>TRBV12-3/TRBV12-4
ASSFWGDEQY
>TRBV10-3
AISETRGGDYGYT
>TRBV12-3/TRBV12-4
ASSLGYGGRGNYGYT
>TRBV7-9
ASSFSQVGEQY
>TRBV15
ATRFLGETQY
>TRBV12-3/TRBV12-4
ASSSAWGAGVNYGYT
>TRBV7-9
ASSSPPSNYGYT